The text below deals with one T cell receptor beta chain. The CDR3 has 16 amino acids. CDR1 is SGHVS and CDR2 is FNYEAQ in the germline V gene. 5' RACE that incorporated UMI labels was used to prepare the TRB cDNA libraries. TCRdb reworked the 5' RACE reads into one entry per CDR3 protein, no DNA. The sample holds about 48,000 distinct CDR3 sequences. This sample is part of a study of CXCR3-negative and CXCR3-positive naive CD8 T cells. The sample was memory CD8+ T cells from blood. This receptor was identified in a human donor in good health. Some clones in this sample may be carry-over from other donors' samples. The genes are TRBV7-6 and TRBJ2-3; TCRdb selects TRBD1, and the lack of DNA leaves this call unchecked. The chain's CDR3 is CASTATAGTNPDTQYF.